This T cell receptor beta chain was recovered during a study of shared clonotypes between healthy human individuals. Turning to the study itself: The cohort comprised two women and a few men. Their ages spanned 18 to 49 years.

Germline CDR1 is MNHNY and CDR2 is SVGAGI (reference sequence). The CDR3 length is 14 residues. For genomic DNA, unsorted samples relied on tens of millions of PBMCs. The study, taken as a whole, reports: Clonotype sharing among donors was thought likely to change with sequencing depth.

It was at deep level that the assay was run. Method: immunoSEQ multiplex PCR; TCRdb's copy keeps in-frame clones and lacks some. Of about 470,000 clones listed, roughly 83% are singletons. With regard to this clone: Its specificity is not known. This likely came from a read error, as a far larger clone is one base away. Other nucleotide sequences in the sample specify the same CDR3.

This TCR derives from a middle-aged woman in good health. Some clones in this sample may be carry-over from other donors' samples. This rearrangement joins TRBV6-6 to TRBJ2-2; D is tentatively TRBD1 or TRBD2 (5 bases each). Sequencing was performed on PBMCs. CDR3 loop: CASRSGTDTGELFF. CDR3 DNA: TGTGCCAGCAGGTCAGGGACGGACACCGGAGAGCTGTTTTTT.